One sample yielded the 15 T cell receptor beta chains listed below, sequenced in a study of metastatic and nonmetastatic thyroid tumors. TCRdb re-clonotyped the PCR reads through MiXCR. The data show around 20,000 clones, roughly 24% seen once. The entire patient cohort was treatment-naive prior to thyroid surgery. Sequenced material: blood. The receptors here all came from a male donor with papillary thyroid cancer or a benign thyroid nodule (not recorded which). Some clones in this sample may be carry-over from other donors' samples.

The sample holds many counts of this clone. This chain connects TRBV12-3 or TRBV12-4 to TRBJ1-5, with D unclear. With 5 bases removed from V and 0 bases from J, the gap between germline ends came to 14 bases. The CDR3 has 16 amino acids. The CDR3 region has the DNA TGTGCCAGCAGTAGAATGGCCCAACATAGCAATCAGCCCCAGCATTTT. It is translated as CASSRMAQHSNQPQHF.

In this sample, this clone turned up a few times. The V and J genes are TRBV19 and TRBJ2-7; 12 bases match TRBD1. The length of the CDR3 is 14 residues. Germline V lookup: CDR1 LNHDA, CDR2 SQIVND (reference sequence). The V gene end was trimmed by 5 bases and the J gene end by 7 bases; junction bases not matched to a gene: 6. The CDR3 reads CASSWGQGAREQYF. CDR3 sequence (DNA): TGTGCCAGTAGTTGGGGACAGGGGGCGAGAGAGCAGTACTTC. Using reference TRBV19 and TRBJ2-7 for the parts outside the CDR3, the full variable domain is DGGITQSPKYLFRKEGQNVTLSCEQNLNHDAMYWYRQDPGQGLRLIYYSQIVNDFQKGDIAEGYSVSREKKESFPLTVTSAQKNPTAFYLCASSWGQGAREQYFGPGTRLTVT.

In this sample, this clone turned up many times. Its ends do not fully match the called genes, so a read error is possible. This CDR3 is also generated by other DNA sequences in the sample. The J gene is TRBJ1-2, the V gene TRBV18; 7 bases are a match to TRBD1. The CDR3 has 13 amino acids. Germline CDR1 is KGHSH and CDR2 is LQKENI. As DNA, the CDR3 is TGTGCCAGCTCACCGACAGGGTGGCTAGGGAACAACTTC. Its protein product is CASSPTGWLGNNF.

The V gene is TRBV6-1, the J gene TRBJ2-5; TRBD2 is a possible D gene (6 bases). The CDR3 is 12 amino acids. Trimming took 5 bases from V and 4 from J, leaving 8 bases between them. The germline gives CDR1 MNHNS, CDR2 SASEGT. CDR3 amino acids: CASSQGGETQYF. The DNA of the CDR3 is TGTGCCAGCAGTCAGGGAGGAGAGACCCAGTACTTC.

This clone was recorded at least ten times. This sequence joins TRBV28 and TRBJ2-5; D possibly corresponds to TRBD2 (5 bases). CDR3 length: 13 amino acids. Germline CDR1 and CDR2: MDHEN and SYDVKM. Deletions cut 8 bases from V and 6 bases from J, with 16 bases between. The CDR3 DNA reads as TGTGCCAGCCGCGGGCCCAAGCCTCAGACCCAGTACTTC. It encodes CASRGPKPQTQYF.

V usage is TRBV12-3 or TRBV12-4 and J usage is TRBJ2-4, with D perhaps being TRBD1 or TRBD2 (5 bases each). V was shortened by 5 bases and J by 9 bases, with 26 bases between the two germline ends. CDR3 length: 17 amino acids. The CDR3: CASSQRGTQPNRGIQYF. DNA for the CDR3: TGTGCCAGCAGTCAAAGGGGAACACAGCCAAACCGGGGCATTCAGTACTTC.

This clone occurred a few times. The rearrangement joins TRBV6-2 or TRBV6-3 to TRBJ2-5; 10 bases agree with TRBD1. Per germline, CDR1 MNHEY and CDR2 SVGEGT. The trim removed 6 bases at V and 2 bases at J, leaving 9 bases unmatched. The CDR3 sequence is 16 residues long. The CDR3 sequence: CASSRRTGGRQETQYF. CDR3 nucleotides: TGTGCCAGCAGCCGTAGGACAGGGGGACGGCAAGAGACCCAGTACTTC.

This chain uses TRBV11-2 with TRBJ2-1; 11 bases fit TRBD2. Trimming took 5 bases from V and 5 from J; bases not matched to a gene: 8. Per the germline V gene, CDR1 is SGHAT and CDR2 is FQNNGV. This CDR3 region has 16 residues. The CDR3 sequence is CASSLRTSGRNNEQFF. In DNA, the CDR3 is TGTGCCAGCAGCCTCAGGACTAGCGGGCGCAACAATGAGCAGTTCTTC.

This clone was seen at least ten times. The chain links TRBV5-6 to TRBJ2-3, with TRBD2 matching 9 bases. The V segment lost 5 bases and the J segment 2 bases; nucleotides outside the gene matches: 6. CDR3 length equals 15 residues. The germline CDR1 and CDR2 sequences are SGHDT and YYEEEE. CDR3 residues: CASSRSGRATDTQYF. The CDR3 DNA follows: TGTGCCAGCAGTCGTAGCGGGAGAGCCACAGATACGCAGTATTTT.

The chain uses TRBV19 and TRBJ2-7, with 7 nucleotides matching TRBD1. Germline CDR1 and CDR2: LNHDA and SQIVND (reference sequence). The CDR3 covers 16 residues. J was trimmed by 2 bases and V by 3 bases; bases with no gene match: 10. CDR3 DNA sequence: TGTGCCAGTAGTATTCAACAGGGGACGGAGACCTACGAGCAGTACTTC. Its protein is CASSIQQGTETYEQYF.

The chain links TRBV7-9 to TRBJ1-1; possibly TRBD1 for D (5 bases). The CDR3 totals 15 residues. CDR1 SEHNR and CDR2 FQNEAQ come from the germline V gene (reference sequence). V was cut by 1 base and J by 2 bases, with 11 bases left in between. The CDR3 DNA sequence: TGTGCCAGCAGCTTAGTGGGGGGATACAACACTGAAGCTTTCTTT. Its translation is CASSLVGGYNTEAFF.

CDR3 sequence (DNA): TGCGCCAGCAGCTGGGGGACAGACCGCACAGATACGCAGTATTTT. Protein sequence: CASSWGTDRTDTQYF. The chain couples TRBV5-1 to TRBJ2-3; 7 positions agree with TRBD1. CDR3 length: 15 amino acids. With V trimmed by 3 bases and J by 1 base, 5 bases remained unmatched. From germline, CDR1 is SGHRS and CDR2 YFSETQ.

This clone was picked up a small number of times. The chain is built from TRBV6-8 and TRBJ2-7, with a tentative D call TRBD2 (5 bases). The V end was cut by 4 bases, the J end by 3 bases, with 10 bases between. The CDR3 covers 13 residues. Per germline, CDR1 MNHGY and CDR2 SAAAGT. CDR3 amino acids: CASSWQDFYEQYF. The CDR3, as DNA: TGTGCCAGCAGTTGGCAGGACTTCTACGAGCAGTACTTC.

This chain joins TRBV6-1 and TRBJ1-6, with 7 bases fitting TRBD1. The CDR3 sequence is 17 residues long. The ends lost 2 bases at V and 9 bases at J; junction bases unmatched: 13. Per germline, CDR1 MNHNS and CDR2 SASEGT. The chain's CDR3 is CASSETGPGQLVSPLHF. CDR3 sequence (DNA): TGTGCCAGCAGTGAAACGGGACCGGGACAGCTGGTTTCACCCCTCCACTTT.

This clone has ten or more counts. The chain combines TRBV27 with TRBJ2-1; D call uncertain. V was shortened by 2 bases and J by 4 bases, with 9 bases between the two germline ends. The germline V gene has CDR1 MNHEY and CDR2 SMNVEV (reference sequence). This CDR3 is 14 amino acids long. As DNA, the CDR3 is TGTGCCAGCAGTTTAAGGGAACAGTACAATGAGCAGTTCTTC. Translation: CASSLREQYNEQFF.